Listed here are 24 T cell receptor beta chains from one sample, sequenced in a study of T cell clonality in common variable immunodeficiency. Profiling relied on immunoSEQ multiplex PCR, and the TCRdb table lists in-frame clones only, not all of them. Listed here are fewer than 75,000 clones without any singletons, the top ten holding approximately 1.5%. What was sequenced was peripheral blood mononuclear cells. Receptor source: a person aged 18 to 69 in good health.

This clone was counted at least ten times. The CDR3 end falls 3 residues outside the read, so it is completed with the germline J gene. The chain is built from TRBV7-3 and TRBJ2-7, with D perhaps matching TRBD2 (5 bases). Trimming removed 5 bases from V and 6 bases from J, with 14 bases in between. The CDR3 extends over 13 amino acids. The germline V gene encodes CDR1 SGHTA and CDR2 FQGTGA. The CDR3: CASSHGPAGEQYF. Partial CDR3 DNA: TGTGCCAGCAGCCACGGACCTGCGGGCGAG.

In this sample, this clone turned up many times. This CDR3 is also generated by other DNA sequences in the sample. The CDR3 is CAWSVGSTGVEQYF. CDR3 bases read: TGTGCCTGGAGCGTAGGTTCCACCGGGGTCGAG. The chain carries TRBV30 and TRBJ2-7; tentative D call: TRBD2 (5 bases). The sequenced fragment ends 3 residues before the CDR3 boundary, so the rest is inferred from the germline J gene. Per the germline V gene, CDR1 is GTSNPN and CDR2 is SVGIG (reference sequence). This CDR3 has 14 amino acids. V lost 3 bases and J lost 6, with 18 bases in between.

This clone was recorded at least ten times. One end of the junction is discordant with germline, which a read error may explain. The read stops 3 residues short of the end of the CDR3; the missing end is completed from the germline J gene. V gene TRBV6-2 or TRBV6-3 combines with J gene TRBJ1-4; TRBD1 is a possible D gene (6 bases). The CDR3 has 14 residues. Germline V gene data show CDR1 as MNHEY and CDR2 as SVGEGT. This chain's CDR3 is CASSRDRWNEKLFF. The CDR3 DNA, read in part, is TGTGCCAGCAGTCGTGACAGGTGGAATGAGAAA.

Turning to this clone: One junction end does not reproduce the germline sequence, and a read error may be involved. The read ends 3 residues before the CDR3 terminus; that terminus is restored from the germline J gene. The genes are TRBV2 and TRBJ2-1, with a weak D call TRBD1 (6 bases). This CDR3 spans 14 amino acids. Germline assignment: CDR1 SNHLY and CDR2 FYNNEI. CDR3 protein: CTSSVGQGYNEQFF. The part of the CDR3 DNA that was read is TGTACCAGCAGTGTAGGGCAGGGGTACAATGAG.

At least ten counts were recorded for this clone. The read terminates 3 residues ahead of where the CDR3 ends, so the germline J gene completes it. The V gene is TRBV5-1, the J gene TRBJ1-1; D uncertain. Germline lookup yields CDR1 SGHRS and CDR2 YFSETQ. Trimming shortened V by 0 bases and J by 1 base, and 7 bases separated the two germline ends. There are 14 residues in the CDR3. CDR3 loop: CASSLDHGNTEAFF. CDR3 DNA (partial): TGCGCCAGCAGCTTGGATCACGGGAACACTGAA.

This clone came up many times. The CDR3 goes on 3 residues after the read ends, and that part is filled in from the germline J gene. The rearrangement joins TRBV7-9 to TRBJ2-7; D possibly corresponds to TRBD1 (5 bases). The CDR3 contains 14 residues. With 3 bases removed from V and 3 bases from J, the gap between germline ends came to 12 bases. CDR1 SEHNR and CDR2 FQNEAQ come from the germline V gene (reference sequence). CDR3 DNA (partial): TGTGCCAGCAGCTTCGTGGACACTTACTACGAG. Its translation: CASSFVDTYYE. The entire CDR3 is CASSFVDTYYEQYF.

This clone was counted at least ten times. The read ends 3 residues shy of where the CDR3 ends; the end is completed using the germline J gene. V usage is TRBV5-4 and J usage is TRBJ1-1, with D tentatively TRBD1 (6 bases). CDR3 length: 16 amino acids. Trimming shortened V by 1 base and J by 0 bases, and 13 bases separated the two germline ends. Germline V gene sequence: CDR1 SGHNT, CDR2 YYREEE (reference sequence). CDR3 sequence reads: CASSLLGQGMNTEAFF. The sequenced CDR3 bases are TGTGCCAGCAGCTTGCTAGGTCAGGGGATGAACACTGAA.

This clone has ten or more counts. Coverage ceases 3 residues before the CDR3 finishes, and the germline J gene fills in the end. V usage is TRBV4-2 and J usage is TRBJ2-3; 7 bases agree with TRBD2. The CDR3 extends over 16 amino acids. Germline CDR1 and CDR2: LGHNA and YNFKEQ. The trim removed 3 bases at V and 4 bases at J, leaving 10 bases unmatched. CDR3 DNA, as far as it was read: TGTGCCAGCAGCCAGGCTAGCGGCGGAAGGGCAGATACG. This encodes CASSQASGGRADT. The entire CDR3 reads CASSQASGGRADTQYF.

This clone was observed many times. The read ends 3 residues before the CDR3 terminus; that terminus is restored from the germline J gene. This rearrangement joins TRBV5-1 to TRBJ2-6; TRBD2 matches 15 bases. The CDR3 consists of 17 residues. V dropped 4 bases and J dropped 3; count of bases not matched to a gene: 2. Germline-derived CDR1 and CDR2 are SGHRS and YFSETQ. CDR3 bases read: TGCGCCAGCAGCGAGGGACTAGCGGGAGGTGGGGCCAACGTC. Amino acid sequence: CASSEGLAGGGANV. From start to end, the CDR3 is CASSEGLAGGGANVLTF.

This clone has at least ten counts. The read ends 3 residues shy of where the CDR3 ends; the end is completed using the germline J gene. V gene TRBV20-1 combines with J gene TRBJ2-3; no clear D. CDR3 length equals 12 residues. Germline V gives CDR1 DFQATT, CDR2 SNEGSKA (reference sequence). V was clipped by 3 bases and J by 3 bases, with 7 bases between them. CDR3 sequence reads: CSASRITDTQYF. Partial CDR3 DNA: TGCAGTGCTAGCAGGATAACAGATACG.

This clone has more than one count but fewer than ten. Sequencing ends 3 residues short of the CDR3 end; the germline J gene provides the rest. The V gene is TRBV2, the J gene TRBJ2-3, with 7 bases identical to TRBD2. Looked up from germline, CDR1 is SNHLY and CDR2 is FYNNEI. This CDR3 has 16 amino acids. Trimming at V came to 6 bases and at J to 2 bases, leaving 11 bases not matched to a gene. The sequenced CDR3 bases are TGTGCCAGCAGGGAGGGAGCGGGGCTGAACACAGATACG. Its translation: CASREGAGLNTDT. The CDR3 as a whole reads CASREGAGLNTDTQYF.

This clone was detected ten times or more. The read finishes 3 residues shy of the CDR3 end, and the germline J gene is used to complete it. This chain connects TRBV5-1 to TRBJ2-2, with D maybe TRBD1 (6 bases). The V end lost 5 bases, the J end lost 6 bases, and 14 bases lay between the germline ends. CDR3 size: 14 residues. Germline-derived CDR1 and CDR2 are SGHRS and YFSETQ. The covered CDR3 bases are TGCGCCAGCAGGAAGCAGGGGATCGCCGGGGAG. It is translated as CASRKQGIAGE. The whole CDR3 protein reads CASRKQGIAGELFF.

This clone turned up a few times. The sequence runs out 3 residues before the end of the CDR3; the remainder is reconstructed from the germline J gene. The genes are TRBV19 and TRBJ2-7, with no clear D. Trimming removed 0 bases from V and 3 bases from J, with 18 bases in between. Germline V gives CDR1 LNHDA, CDR2 SQIVND (reference sequence). The CDR3 runs to 17 residues. CDR3 loop: CASSIDPPGGILYEQYF. CDR3 DNA (partial): TGTGCCAGTAGTATAGATCCTCCTGGCGGAATACTCTACGAG. Filled out from reference TRBV19 and TRBJ2-7, the complete variable domain reads DGGITQSPKYLFRKEGQNVTLSCEQNLNHDAMYWYRQDPGQGLRLIYYSQIVNDFQKGDIAEGYSVSREKKESFPLTVTSAQKNPTAFYLCASSIDPPGGILYEQYFGPGTRLTVT.

This clone was recorded at least ten times. The CDR3 extends 3 residues past the end of the read, so its final part is completed from the germline J gene. The chain uses TRBV19 and TRBJ2-2; D is possibly TRBD2 (6 bases). V lost 7 bases to trimming and J lost 2 bases, with 8 bases between them. CDR3 length: 13 amino acids. Germline CDR1 is LNHDA and CDR2 is SQIVND (reference sequence). CDR3 bases read: TGTGCCAGTACCGGGACTAACACCGGGGAG. Translating it yields CASTGTNTGE. In full, the CDR3 is CASTGTNTGELFF.

This clone was seen at least ten times. The read is 3 residues too short to cover the CDR3 end, so that end is filled in from the germline J gene. The V call is TRBV29-1, the J call TRBJ1-1; TRBD1 is a possible D gene (5 bases). The CDR3 is made up of 14 amino acids. The V gene lost 6 bases and the J gene lost 1 base, with 15 bases spanning the gap. CDR1 is SQVTM and CDR2 is ANQGSEA in the germline V gene. CDR3 sequence: CSVRRTNRNTEAFF. The sequenced CDR3 bases are TGCAGCGTAAGGCGGACAAACAGGAACACTGAA.

This clone was detected many times. The read terminates 3 residues ahead of where the CDR3 ends, so the germline J gene completes it. V gene TRBV5-1 combines with J gene TRBJ2-7; a possible D gene is TRBD2 (5 bases). Germline CDR1 reads SGHRS; CDR2 reads YFSETQ. V was trimmed by 5 bases and J by 2 bases, leaving 14 bases between them. The CDR3 covers 14 residues. The CDR3 bases that were read are TGCGCCAGCAGAACAGAGGACTCAGCCTACGAG. Encoded protein: CASRTEDSAYE. The entire CDR3 reads CASRTEDSAYEQYF.

At least ten counts were recorded for this clone. Coverage ceases 3 residues before the CDR3 finishes, and the germline J gene fills in the end. The chain has TRBV5-1 and TRBJ2-1; weak D call: TRBD1 (6 bases). The V gene lost 4 bases and the J gene lost 0 bases, with 26 bases spanning the gap. CDR3 length: 20 amino acids. Germline assignment: CDR1 SGHRS and CDR2 YFSETQ. CDR3 region: CASSPSGTNDWMSSYNEQFF. CDR3 DNA (partial): TGCGCCAGCAGCCCTTCCGGGACAAATGACTGGATGAGCTCCTACAATGAG.

This clone has a count of ten or more. Sequencing ends 3 residues short of the CDR3 end; the germline J gene provides the rest. This sequence joins TRBV19 and TRBJ2-7, with 7 nucleotides matching TRBD2. Germline CDR1 reads LNHDA; CDR2 reads SQIVND (reference sequence). This CDR3 is built from 18 residues. The trim removed 3 bases at V and 4 bases at J, leaving 18 bases unmatched. The chain's CDR3 is CASSIGLGTIGFRYEQYF. CDR3 bases read: TGTGCCAGTAGTATTGGCCTAGGGACTATCGGATTTAGGTACGAG.

At least ten counts were recorded for this clone. The CDR3 region is CASSVGTGGGNDEQFF. Partial CDR3 DNA: TGTGCCAGCAGTGTGGGGACCGGGGGAGGGAACGATGAG. V is TRBV6-4 and J is TRBJ2-1; 7 bases align to TRBD2. Read data end 3 residues before the CDR3 end; the end is taken from the germline J gene. The CDR3 consists of 16 residues. Germline-derived CDR1 and CDR2 are MRHNA and SNTAGT. V shed 4 bases and J 8 bases; nucleotides not matched to a gene: 14.

Comment on this clone: The CDR3 extends 3 residues past the end of the read, so its final part is completed from the germline J gene. V is TRBV30 and J is TRBJ1-4, with TRBD1 identical over 9 bases. Germline V gives CDR1 GTSNPN, CDR2 SVGIG (reference sequence). This CDR3 comprises 14 residues. V shed 5 bases, J shed 6 bases, and the junction held 7 bases outside the gene matches. CDR3 DNA, as far as it was read: TGTGCCTGGGGCCCCGGGACAGGGTATGAAAAA. The encoded protein is CAWGPGTGYEK. The whole CDR3 protein reads CAWGPGTGYEKLFF.

This clone was recorded many times. The sequence runs out 3 residues before the end of the CDR3; the remainder is reconstructed from the germline J gene. The chain carries TRBV19 and TRBJ1-5, with TRBD1 identical over 8 bases. The CDR3 covers 12 residues. The V gene's germline CDR1 is LNHDA and CDR2 SQIVND (reference sequence). With V trimmed by 7 bases and J by 7 bases, 3 bases remained unmatched. CDR3 DNA, as far as it was read: TGTGCCAGTACAGGGGGCCGACAGCCC. Protein sequence: CASTGGRQP. The whole CDR3 protein reads CASTGGRQPQHF.

Many counts were recorded for this clone. The read gets to within 3 residues of the CDR3 end, and the germline J gene fills in the rest. This chain links TRBV6-2 or TRBV6-3 with TRBJ2-3, with 13 bases identical to TRBD2. Germline CDR1 and CDR2: MNHEY and SVGEGT. Trimming took 5 bases from V and 3 from J; bases not matched to a gene: 5. CDR3 length: 16 amino acids. The DNA read from the CDR3 is TGTGCCAGCAGTCACCGACTAGCGGGAGGAACAGATACG. Its translation: CASSHRLAGGTDT. The full CDR3 reads CASSHRLAGGTDTQYF.

This clone was seen at least ten times. The read terminates 3 residues before the CDR3 end, so the remaining end is supplied by the germline J gene. The chain is built from TRBV19 and TRBJ2-7; 9 bases agree with TRBD1. This CDR3 is built from 14 residues. V was pared by 4 bases and J by 5 bases, with 6 bases of the junction left unmatched. Germline loops: CDR1 LNHDA, CDR2 SQIVND (reference sequence). CDR3 loop: CASSKQGAFDEQYF. CDR3 bases read: TGTGCCAGTAGTAAACAGGGGGCTTTCGACGAG.

This clone was seen at least ten times. The read is 3 residues too short to cover the CDR3 end, so that end is filled in from the germline J gene. V usage is TRBV7-3 and J usage is TRBJ2-1; D is tentatively TRBD1 or TRBD2 (5 bases each). Trimming shortened V by 4 bases and J by 4 bases, and 11 bases separated the two germline ends. The CDR3 runs to 14 residues. The germline CDR1 and CDR2 sequences are SGHTA and FQGTGA. The DNA read from the CDR3 is TGTGCCAGCAGCTACGAGGGGCCTTACAATGAG. It codes for CASSYEGPYNE. In full, the CDR3 is CASSYEGPYNEQFF.